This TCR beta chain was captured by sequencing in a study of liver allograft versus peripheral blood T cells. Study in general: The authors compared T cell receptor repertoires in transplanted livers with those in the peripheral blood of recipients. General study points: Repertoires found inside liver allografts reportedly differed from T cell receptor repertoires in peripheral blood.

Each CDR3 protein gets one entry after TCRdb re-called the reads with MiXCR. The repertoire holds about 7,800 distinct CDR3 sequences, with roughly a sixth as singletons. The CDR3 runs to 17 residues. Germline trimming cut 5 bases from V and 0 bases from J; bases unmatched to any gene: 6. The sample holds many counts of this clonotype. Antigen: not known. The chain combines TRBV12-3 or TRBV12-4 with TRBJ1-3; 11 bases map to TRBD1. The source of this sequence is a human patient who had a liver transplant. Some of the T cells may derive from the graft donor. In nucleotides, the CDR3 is TGTGCCAGCAGTCGGACAGGGGGCTCTAACTCTGGAAACACCATATATTTT. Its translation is CASSRTGGSNSGNTIYF.